The 5 T cell receptor beta chains reported below all come from one sample, sequenced in a study of T cell responses to AZD1222 COVID-19 vaccine. Clones were read by immunoSEQ multiplex PCR, and TCRdb kept only the in-frame ones, dropping some. The sample has more than 150,000 clones; about nine tenths are singletons. The input for sequencing was peripheral blood, taken 28 days after the second AZD1222 dose. The receptors were gathered from an adult who received the AZD1222 COVID-19 vaccine.

The CDR3 loop is CASGQGRREKLFF. The CDR3 DNA is TGTGCCAGCGGGCAGGGGCGACGGGAAAAACTGTTTTTT. V gene TRBV7-9 combines with J gene TRBJ1-4, with D maybe TRBD1 (6 bases). The germline gives CDR1 SEHNR, CDR2 FQNEAQ (reference sequence). Between the trimmed V and J ends, which lost 8 bases and 8 bases, there was a span of 15 bases. CDR3 length: 13 amino acids.

The chain carries TRBV27 and TRBJ2-7; tentatively, D is TRBD1 (5 bases). Germline CDR1 and CDR2: MNHEY and SMNVEV (reference sequence). V lost 3 bases and J 4 bases, leaving 13 bases between the germline ends. This CDR3 contains 14 residues. The CDR3: CASSFDRSQYEQYF. The CDR3 DNA reads TGTGCCAGCAGTTTTGACAGAAGCCAGTACGAGCAGTACTTC.

This chain joins TRBV19 and TRBJ1-5; D is uncertain. The CDR3 is 15 residues long. Germline V gene lookup returns CDR1 LNHDA and CDR2 SQIVND (reference sequence). The V end lost 5 bases, the J end lost 5 bases, and 16 bases lay between the germline ends. Written as DNA, the CDR3 is TGTGCCAGTAGTTCCGCGCCAGGCATAGATCAGCCCCAGCATTTT. This codes for CASSSAPGIDQPQHF.

This rearrangement joins TRBV4-2 to TRBJ2-7, with 10 bases lining up with TRBD2. The CDR3 extends over 14 amino acids. With 5 bases clipped from V and 2 bases from J, the junction kept 3 bases outside the gene matches. Germline values: CDR1 LGHNA, CDR2 YNFKEQ. The CDR3, as DNA: TGTGCCAGCAGCGAAAGCGGGGGGGCCTACGAGCAGTACTTC. This codes for CASSESGGAYEQYF.

The V call is TRBV5-4, the J call TRBJ2-7; D tentatively fits TRBD1 or TRBD2 (5 bases each). CDR3 length: 17 residues. V gave up 0 bases and J gave up 7 bases, with 23 bases separating them. The germline CDR1 and CDR2 sequences are SGHNT and YYREEE (reference sequence). The CDR3 is CASSLAGTTPRMKEQYF. CDR3 nucleotide sequence: TGTGCCAGCAGCTTGGCCGGGACCACCCCCAGGATGAAGGAGCAGTACTTC.